This section outlines one T cell receptor beta chain sequence together with its context. The antigen it recognizes is unknown. No base quality values were provided; no much bigger clone lies one nucleotide off. This sample was included in a study of regulatory T cells in long-lasting Graves disease (TCRdb year 2021). Concerning the study at large: Antithyroid drugs had been taken for less than 3 months by newly diagnosed Graves' disease patients. The study was conducted in China and was registered as a clinical trial. Patients with persistent Graves' disease were compared with patients with newly diagnosed Graves' disease using TCR sequencing and RNA sequencing of peripheral blood. A total of some 33 samples were covered by TCR sequencing, comprising roughly 13 persistent and around 20 newly diagnosed Graves' disease patients. Here is what the overall study found, with its caveats: The authors acknowledged the small sample size as a limitation that may reduce accuracy. Persistent Graves' disease patients showed lower TCR Shannon entropy and fewer highly expanded clones than newly diagnosed patients, suggesting clonal expansion. Only the TCR beta chain was sequenced and analyzed. Peripheral blood alone was examined, since thyroid tissue, which constituted the primary lesion, could not be accessed. More public clonotypes were shared among persistent patients (2,741) than among newly diagnosed patients (966).

Libraries were prepared through multiplex PCR. TCRdb lists the instrument as Illumina HiSeq 4000. TCR beta libraries were built with iRepertoire HTBI primers and Arm-PCR amplification of CDR3 regions. Gel purification was performed on PCR products prior to sequencing. The study's own analysis went as follows. Across samples, 60 to 80 TRBV and over 11 TRBJ segments were identified and used for gene usage analysis of CDR3 amino acid clonotypes. COPE and FqMerger were used to merge filtered high-quality paired reads into contigs. BLAST was used to align contigs to IMGT TRBV, TRBD and TRBJ reference genes, and CDR3 was defined according to IMGT. Highly expanded clones were defined as clonotypes with a frequency above 0.1%. Shannon entropy served as the measure of repertoire diversity, while the Gini coefficient captured V-J evenness. A clonotype found in more than one individual was treated as public. Clones were called with MiXCR by TCRdb after fastp trimmed the public reads at Q25, and only in-frame beta chains were retained. CDR3 protein duplicates are merged, each entry listing the most common genes and DNA. These V and J calls derive from TCRdb rather than the authors' analysis. Within this sample are 450,000 to 600,000 distinct CDR3 sequences, with roughly 17% of them counted one time only. 9.5% to 15% of the sample rests with the top ten.

The sample's time point label, in plain terms: newly diagnosed GD, antithyroid drugs for less than 3 months. RNA was extracted from PBMCs in TRIzol for both TCR sequencing and RNA sequencing. The diagnosis of Graves' disease was made according to American Thyroid Association guidelines. Recruitment of patients was carried out at an endocrinology department in Xi'an, China. From each patient, approximately 9 milliliters of peripheral blood was collected into an EDTA anticoagulant tube. Ficoll Paque Plus density gradient separation was used to isolate PBMCs, and no additional T cell sorting was done. An Agilent 2100 Bioanalyzer and agarose gel were used to check RNA quality, and a NanoDrop 2000 was used to measure RNA concentration. The sample also formed part of further work on T cells in Graves' hyperthyroidism and ophthalmopathy. That second publication adds: Stable Graves' hyperthyroidism was defined as the absence of progression to ophthalmopathy over 18 months of follow-up. The hyperthyroidism patients were between 18 and 65 years old and newly diagnosed, with a disease duration of less than 2 months. Patients with uncontrolled infections, other autoimmune diseases, pregnancy or lactation were excluded. Diagnoses were established on the basis of clinical symptoms, serum thyroxine and TRAb, thyroid ultrasound, and orbital computed tomography. The first round of RT-PCR for the TCR CDR3 was performed with the HTBI primer set and the Qiagen OneStep RT-PCR kit. Most expanded thyroid clonotypes (frequency above 0.001) were also detected in blood, suggesting blood repertoires may reflect thyroid immune responses. Ophthalmopathy was separated from stable hyperthyroidism by a 13 V-J signature model, with approximately 89% sensitivity and about 81% specificity obtained in cross-validation and 80%/75% obtained in testing. In validation, progression to ophthalmopathy was predicted by the model with about 70% sensitivity and just over 72% specificity, a median of roughly six months before onset. A discovery cohort of about a hundred patients, approximately 44 with Graves' ophthalmopathy and about 58 with stable Graves' hyperthyroidism, was used to find distinguishing TCR V-J signatures. An independent validation cohort of some 18 hyperthyroidism patients and 17 patients who later progressed to ophthalmopathy tested prospective prediction of ophthalmopathy. The approximately 100 discovery patients were randomly split 7:3 into training and test sets. Thyroid tissue and blood T-cell repertoires from six Graves' hyperthyroidism patients were also compared in the study. After sampling, hyperthyroidism patients received methimazole starting at 30 mg daily, and ophthalmopathy patients received high-dose intravenous methylprednisolone. The libraries were constructed in a second round of multiplex PCR and then size-selected and purified. Sequencing of the libraries was done on an Illumina HiSeq2000 using paired-end 100 bp reads. SOAPnuke was used to process the raw data, removing reads that contained adapters or uncalled bases, had a mean Phred below 15, or lacked an exact match to the constant primer or identifier. COPE v1.2.5 was used to merge the high-quality paired reads, and each unique nucleotide sequence was defined as a clonotype. MiTCR v1.1 was used to align clonotypes to the IMGT TRBV, TRBD and TRBJ reference segments. Analysis was restricted to V-J combinations with a frequency above 0.0001, which covered about 99% of repertoires. The TCS score was defined as the ratio of F50 (clonal expansion) to E x V (chaos), calculated using BLOSUM62-based TCRdist between CDR3 peptides within each V-J. Welch's t-statistics and random forest reduced roughly 530 V-J features to some 14, which were used in a naive Bayes classifier (R e1071). Sample size was not statistically predetermined, and blinding of investigators to group allocation was not performed. TCR Vbeta CDR3 sequencing of 120 to 150 peripheral blood samples (over 40 ophthalmopathy, about 75 hyperthyroidism and roughly 17 progressor patients) is reported in the paper.

Sequencing was performed on peripheral blood mononuclear cells (PBMCs), taken at new diagnosis, from a patient treated with antithyroid drugs. The TCR comes from a man between 35 and 55 years old with Graves disease. Donor details come from another sample of the same person, matched by shared clones.

The DNA reads as follows: TGTGCCAGCAGCGAAAACAAGGTCGGGCTGTTTTTT. This sequence encodes CASSENKVGLFF. The sequence links TRBV5-5 to TRBJ2-2, with the D gene too uncertain to name. The CDR3 numbers 12 residues from cysteine through phenylalanine. Only the CDR3 region is kept as DNA, spanning 36 bases read in frame from base 1. CDR1 and CDR2, looked up from the germline V gene (reference sequence), are SGHKS and YYEKEE. Trimming at the junction amounts to 4 bases on V and 13 bases on J, and the germline ends lie 14 bases apart.